A selection of T cell receptor beta chains follows, all from one sample in a study of cytomegalovirus exposure and HLA in healthy donors. TCRdb's table, derived via immunoSEQ multiplex PCR, lists solely in-frame clones and lacks some. Among 90,000 to 100,000 clones listed, nearly 80% were seen once. The specimen was PBMCs. These receptors were taken from a woman in her 40s in good health and CMV-seronegative. Both conserved end residues are part of each CDR3. Each record gives: D gene, J gene, clone size, V gene, CDR3 DNA, CDR3 protein. A D gene is named only where the DNA matches it firmly. Where a row states a size, it is once, few, many or the class of an expanded clone; other rows omit it.

>TRBD1|TRBJ1-4|few|TRBV29-1
TGCAGCGTTGATATCAGGGGGGATAATGAAAAACTGTTTTTT
CSVDIRGDNEKLFF
>NA|TRBJ1-5|NA|TRBV19
TGTGCCAGTAGTATGAACAGGAATTTCAATCAGCCCCAGCATTTT
CASSMNRNFNQPQHF
>TRBD2|TRBJ2-1|NA|TRBV27
TGTGCCAGCAGTTTGCCCACTAGCGGGAGGCCCAATGAGCAGTTCTTC
CASSLPTSGRPNEQFF
>TRBD1|TRBJ2-3|NA|TRBV5-6
TGTGCCAGCAGCGAACCGGACAGGGAGGGCACAGATACGCAGTATTTT
CASSEPDREGTDTQYF
>NA|TRBJ2-7|NA|TRBV5-1
TGCGCCAGCAGCCAGGACACCAAGTCCTACGAGCAGTACTTC
CASSQDTKSYEQYF
>NA|TRBJ1-5|few|TRBV6-1
TGTGCCAGCAGTGAACGAGGGATTAGCAATCAGCCCCAGCATTTT
CASSERGISNQPQHF
>NA|TRBJ2-7|NA|TRBV2
TGTGCCAGCAGTGAAGCCGTGCCGGGCGAGCAGTACTTC
CASSEAVPGEQYF
>NA|TRBJ2-7|few|TRBV5-1
TGCGCCAGCAGCGACACCTACGAGCAGTACTTC
CASSDTYEQYF
>NA|TRBJ2-1|few|TRBV20-1
TGCAGTGCTAGAGCTGGGACACCCCAGTTCTTC
CSARAGTPQFF
>TRBD1|TRBJ1-2|NA|TRBV5-4
TGTGCCAGCAGCTTCAACAGGGGATATGGCTACACCTTC
CASSFNRGYGYTF